This TCR beta chain was sequenced during a study of identical twins. TCRdb processed the 5' RACE reads anew with MiXCR; each CDR3 protein has one entry. This repertoire shows about 1.7 million distinct CDR3 sequences, about 32% found once; its top ten account for roughly 0.3%. The sequencing input was cord blood. This clonotype was obtained from a newborn girl in good health.

The CDR3 sequence: CSVPGRGGELFF. In nucleotides, the CDR3 is TGCAGCGTTCCTGGACGGGGCGGGGAGCTGTTTTTT. V gene TRBV29-1 combines with J gene TRBJ2-2; maybe TRBD2 (5 bases). V lost 5 bases, J lost 7 bases, and 11 bases lay in between. CDR1 is SQVTM and CDR2 is ANQGSEA in the germline V gene. The CDR3 is made up of 12 amino acids.